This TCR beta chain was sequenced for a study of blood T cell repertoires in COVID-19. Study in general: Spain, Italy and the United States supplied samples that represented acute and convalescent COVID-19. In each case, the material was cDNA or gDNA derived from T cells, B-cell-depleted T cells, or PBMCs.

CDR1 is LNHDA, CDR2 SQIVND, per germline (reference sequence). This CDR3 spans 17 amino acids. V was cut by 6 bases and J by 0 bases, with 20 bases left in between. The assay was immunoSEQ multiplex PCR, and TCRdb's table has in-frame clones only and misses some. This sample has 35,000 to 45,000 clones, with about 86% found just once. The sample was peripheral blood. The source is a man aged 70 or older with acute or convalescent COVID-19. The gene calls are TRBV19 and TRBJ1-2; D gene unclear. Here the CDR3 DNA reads TGTGCCAGTAGCCTCTCAAACCGTCCGGGATCTAACTATGGCTACACCTTC. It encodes CASSLSNRPGSNYGYTF.